These 5 T cell receptor beta chains came from one sample sequenced in a study of T-cell reconstitution after alpha-beta-depleted transplantation in children. Preparation of the TCRbeta library involved a method that used unique molecular identifiers. Using its own MiXCR run on the PCR reads, TCRdb lists one record per CDR3 protein. Of almost 500,000 distinct CDR3 sequences in the sample, roughly a tenth are singletons; the top ten hold around 2%. Sequencing used PBMCs, obtained before TCRalphabeta/CD19-depleted stem cell transplant. Receptor source: a child younger than 10 with inherited bone marrow failure, due to receive a stem cell transplant.

This clonotype has at least ten counts. The CDR3 loop is CSVPVSRGPSTAQYF. The CDR3 nucleotides read TGCAGCGTCCCCGTTAGCAGGGGACCATCCACCGCGCAGTATTTT. The chain couples TRBV29-1 to TRBJ2-3; D perhaps matches TRBD1 (6 bases). The CDR3 is 15 residues long. V gave up 6 bases and J gave up 10 bases, with 26 bases separating them. Per germline, CDR1 SQVTM and CDR2 ANQGSEA.

This chain joins TRBV20-1 and TRBJ2-7, with 11 bases lining up with TRBD2. Looked up from germline, CDR1 is DFQATT and CDR2 is SNEGSKA (reference sequence). The CDR3 has 14 amino acids. Unmatched junction bases numbered 7, after V lost 2 bases and J lost 7 bases. The CDR3, as DNA: TGCAGTGCTAGACTAGCGGGAGGTCTCTTGGAGCAGTACTTC. Residues: CSARLAGGLLEQYF.

Here the CDR3 reads CASSLGFWAGETQYF. CDR3 in DNA: TGTGCCAGCAGCTTAGGATTTTGGGCTGGGGAGACCCAGTACTTC. The chain joins TRBV7-2 to TRBJ2-5, with D uncertain. CDR1 is SGHTA, CDR2 FQGNSA, per germline. CDR3 size: 15 residues. With 1 base removed from V and 5 bases from J, the gap between germline ends came to 14 bases.

This clonotype has at least ten counts. This chain connects TRBV12-3 or TRBV12-4 to TRBJ1-1, with D possibly TRBD1 on 6 matching bases. The CDR3 sequence is 14 residues long. Trimming left V 4 bases short and J 1 base short, with 10 bases between. The CDR3 loop is CASSYTGRNTEAFF. DNA for the CDR3: TGTGCCAGCAGTTATACAGGGAGGAACACTGAAGCTTTCTTT.

This clonotype was detected many times. CDR3: CASSLGPRVRRDTEAFF. Written as DNA, the CDR3 is TGCGCCAGCAGCTTAGGCCCACGGGTGCGTAGGGACACTGAAGCTTTCTTT. The chain uses TRBV5-1 and TRBJ1-1; D gene uncertain. The V gene's germline CDR1 is SGHRS and CDR2 YFSETQ. The length of the CDR3 is 17 residues. V lost 2 bases and J lost 3, with 20 bases in between.